This T cell receptor beta chain was documented in a study of cytomegalovirus exposure and HLA in healthy donors. V was clipped by 1 base and J by 2 bases; unmatched bases: 4. From germline, CDR1 is SGHAT and CDR2 FQNNGV. The CDR3 is 16 amino acids. The study ran its PCR with 60 Vbeta and 13 Jbeta primers. The data were produced by immunoSEQ multiplex PCR, yet TCRdb's version contains in-frame clones alone and is incomplete. Among 200,000 to 250,000 clones listed, roughly 84% were seen once. This cohort consisted of healthy bone marrow donors. The sample consisted of PBMCs. The sequence was obtained from a human donor in good health. The V call is TRBV11-2, the J call TRBJ2-2; TRBD2 matches at 7 bases. The CDR3 sequence: CASSLVAGDNTGELFF. Here the CDR3 DNA reads TGTGCCAGCAGCTTAGTTGCGGGAGATAACACCGGGGAGCTGTTTTTT.